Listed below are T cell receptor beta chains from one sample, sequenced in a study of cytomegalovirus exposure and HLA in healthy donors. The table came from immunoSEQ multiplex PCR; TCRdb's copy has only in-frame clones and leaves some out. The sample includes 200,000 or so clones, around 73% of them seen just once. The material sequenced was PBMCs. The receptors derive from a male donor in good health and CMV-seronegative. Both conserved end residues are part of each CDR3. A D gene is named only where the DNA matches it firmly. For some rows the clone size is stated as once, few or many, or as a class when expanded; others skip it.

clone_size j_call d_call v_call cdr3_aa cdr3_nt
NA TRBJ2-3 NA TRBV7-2 CASSLEGDTQYF TGTGCCAGCAGCTTAGAGGGAGACACGCAGTATTTT
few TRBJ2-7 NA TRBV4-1 CASSQEGAAYEQYF TGCGCCAGCAGCCAAGAGGGGGCCGCCTACGAGCAGTACTTC
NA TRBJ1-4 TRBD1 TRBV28 CASREPGQGEKLFF TGTGCCAGCAGGGAACCGGGACAGGGAGAAAAACTGTTTTTT
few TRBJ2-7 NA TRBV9 CASSAEGEGYEQYF TGTGCCAGCAGCGCCGAGGGGGAGGGGTACGAGCAGTACTTC
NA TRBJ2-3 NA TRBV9 CASSLSSTDTQYF TGTGCCAGCAGCTTGAGTAGCACAGATACGCAGTATTTT
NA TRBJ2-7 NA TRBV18 CASSPREKTAKAYEQYF TGTGCCAGCTCACCACGCGAAAAGACAGCCAAGGCCTACGAGCAGTACTTC
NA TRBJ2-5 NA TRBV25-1 CASSVQVGETQYF TGTGCCAGCAGTGTACAGGTCGGTGAGACCCAGTACTTC
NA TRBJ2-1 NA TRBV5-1 CASSLEPSSYNEQFF TGCGCCAGCAGCTTGGAACCTAGCTCCTACAATGAGCAGTTCTTC
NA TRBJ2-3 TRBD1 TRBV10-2 CASKETGRTDTQYF TGCGCCAGCAAAGAGACAGGGCGCACAGATACGCAGTATTTT
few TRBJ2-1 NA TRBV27 CASSYRGNEQFF TGTGCCAGCAGCTATAGGGGGAATGAGCAGTTCTTC
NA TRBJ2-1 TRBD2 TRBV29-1 CSASGSGRTEQFF TGCAGCGCCTCCGGGAGCGGGAGGACTGAGCAGTTCTTC
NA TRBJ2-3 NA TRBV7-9 CSSSPKDTQYF TGTTCCAGCAGCCCTAAAGATACGCAGTATTTT
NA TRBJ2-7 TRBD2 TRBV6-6 CASKSSGRAYEQYF TGTGCCAGCAAAAGTAGCGGGAGGGCCTACGAGCAGTACTTC